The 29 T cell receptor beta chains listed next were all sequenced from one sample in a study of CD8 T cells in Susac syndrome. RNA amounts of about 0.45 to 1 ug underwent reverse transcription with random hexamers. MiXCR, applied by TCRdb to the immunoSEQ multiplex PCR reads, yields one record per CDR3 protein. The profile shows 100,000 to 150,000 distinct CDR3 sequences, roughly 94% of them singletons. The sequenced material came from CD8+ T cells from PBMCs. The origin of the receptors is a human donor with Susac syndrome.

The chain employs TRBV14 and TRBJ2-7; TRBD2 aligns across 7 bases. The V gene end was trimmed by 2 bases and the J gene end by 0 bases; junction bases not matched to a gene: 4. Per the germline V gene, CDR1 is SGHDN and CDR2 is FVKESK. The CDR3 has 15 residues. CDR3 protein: CASSQRRGNSYEQYF. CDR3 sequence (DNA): TGTGCCAGCAGCCAACGGCGGGGGAACTCCTACGAGCAGTACTTC.

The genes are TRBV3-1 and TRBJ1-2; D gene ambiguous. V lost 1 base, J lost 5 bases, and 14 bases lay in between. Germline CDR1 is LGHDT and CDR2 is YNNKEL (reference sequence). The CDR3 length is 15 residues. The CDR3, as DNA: TGTGCCAGCAGCCAAGTCGCCGAATTCAAGTATGGCTACACCTTC. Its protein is CASSQVAEFKYGYTF.

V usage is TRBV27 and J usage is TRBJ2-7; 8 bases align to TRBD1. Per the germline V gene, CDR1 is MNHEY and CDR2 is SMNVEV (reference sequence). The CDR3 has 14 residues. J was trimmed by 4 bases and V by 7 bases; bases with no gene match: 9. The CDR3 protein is CASNTGGTGYEQYF. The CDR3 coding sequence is TGTGCCAGCAACACAGGGGGTACGGGGTACGAGCAGTACTTC.

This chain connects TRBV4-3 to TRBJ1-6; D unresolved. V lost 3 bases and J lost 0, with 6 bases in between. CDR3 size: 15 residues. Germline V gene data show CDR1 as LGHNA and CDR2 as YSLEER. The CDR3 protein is CASSQGSSYNSPLHF. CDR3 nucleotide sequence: TGCGCCAGCAGCCAGGGGAGCTCCTATAATTCACCCCTCCACTTT.

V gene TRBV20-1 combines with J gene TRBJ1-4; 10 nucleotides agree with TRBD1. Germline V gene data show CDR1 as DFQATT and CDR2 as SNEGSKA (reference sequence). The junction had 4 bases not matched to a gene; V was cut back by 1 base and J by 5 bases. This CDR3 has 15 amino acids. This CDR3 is CSARVGQGTNEKLFF. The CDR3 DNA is TGCAGTGCTAGAGTGGGACAGGGGACAAATGAAAAACTGTTTTTT.

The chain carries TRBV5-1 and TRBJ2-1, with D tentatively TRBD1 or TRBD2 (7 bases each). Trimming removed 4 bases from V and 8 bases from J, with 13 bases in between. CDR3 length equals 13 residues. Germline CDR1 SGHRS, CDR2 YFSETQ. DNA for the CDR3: TGCGCCAGCAGCGGGAGGGGGCAGGATGAGCAGTTCTTC. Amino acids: CASSGRGQDEQFF.

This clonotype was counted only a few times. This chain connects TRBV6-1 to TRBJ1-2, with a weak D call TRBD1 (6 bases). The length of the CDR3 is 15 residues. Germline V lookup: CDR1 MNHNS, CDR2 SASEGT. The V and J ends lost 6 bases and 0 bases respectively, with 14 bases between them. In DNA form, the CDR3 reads TGTGCCAGCAGCCCAGGGGACCTGACTAACTATGGCTACACCTTC. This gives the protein CASSPGDLTNYGYTF.

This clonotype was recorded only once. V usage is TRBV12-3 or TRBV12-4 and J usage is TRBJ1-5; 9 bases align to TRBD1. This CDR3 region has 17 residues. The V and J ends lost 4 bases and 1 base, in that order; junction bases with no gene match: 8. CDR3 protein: CASSSGQGYASNQPQHF. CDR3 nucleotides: TGTGCCAGCAGTTCGGGACAGGGCTACGCGAGCAATCAGCCCCAGCATTTT.

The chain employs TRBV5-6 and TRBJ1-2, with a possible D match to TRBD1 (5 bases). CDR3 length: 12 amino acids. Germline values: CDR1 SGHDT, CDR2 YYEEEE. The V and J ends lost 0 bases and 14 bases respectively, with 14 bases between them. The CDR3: CASSLEGPGPTF. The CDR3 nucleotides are TGTGCCAGCAGCTTGGAGGGTCCAGGGCCGACCTTC.

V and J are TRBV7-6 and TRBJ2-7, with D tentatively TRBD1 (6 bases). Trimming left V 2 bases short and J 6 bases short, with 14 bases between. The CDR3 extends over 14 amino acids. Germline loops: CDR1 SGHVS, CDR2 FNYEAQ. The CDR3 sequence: CASSLSGAKGEQYF. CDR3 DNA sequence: TGTGCCAGCAGCTTATCAGGGGCAAAAGGCGAGCAGTACTTC. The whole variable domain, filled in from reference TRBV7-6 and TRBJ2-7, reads GAGVSQSPRYKVTKRGQDVALRCDPISGHVSLYWYRQALGQGPEFLTYFNYEAQQDKSGLPNDRFSAERPEGSISTLTIQRTEQRDSAMYRCASSLSGAKGEQYFGPGTRLTVT.

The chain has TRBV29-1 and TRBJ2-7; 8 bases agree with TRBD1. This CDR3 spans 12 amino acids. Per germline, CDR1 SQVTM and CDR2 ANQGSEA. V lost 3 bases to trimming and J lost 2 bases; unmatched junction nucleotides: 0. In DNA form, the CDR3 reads TGCAGCGTTGAGGACAGGGCCTACGAGCAGTACTTC. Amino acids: CSVEDRAYEQYF.

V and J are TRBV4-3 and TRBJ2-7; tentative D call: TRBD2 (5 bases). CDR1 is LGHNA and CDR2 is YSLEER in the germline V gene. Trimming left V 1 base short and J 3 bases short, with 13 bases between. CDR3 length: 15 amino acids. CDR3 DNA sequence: TGCGCCAGCAGCCAAGGCCCAACCGAGGGCTACGAGCAGTACTTC. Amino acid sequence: CASSQGPTEGYEQYF.

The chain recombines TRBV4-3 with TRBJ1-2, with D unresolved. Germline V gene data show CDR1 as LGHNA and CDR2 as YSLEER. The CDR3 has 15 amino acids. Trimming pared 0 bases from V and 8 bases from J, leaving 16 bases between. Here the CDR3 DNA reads TGCGCCAGCAGCCAAGATAGGAATTCCCCCCAGGGCTACACCTTC. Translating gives CASSQDRNSPQGYTF.

The CDR3 is CASSYGEYYGYTF. CDR3 DNA sequence: TGTGCCAGCAGTTACGGGGAATACTATGGCTACACCTTC. V usage is TRBV6-5 and J usage is TRBJ1-2; D uncertain. This CDR3 has 13 amino acids. The V end was cut by 2 bases, the J end by 3 bases, with 7 bases between. Germline V gene sequence: CDR1 MNHEY, CDR2 SVGAGI.

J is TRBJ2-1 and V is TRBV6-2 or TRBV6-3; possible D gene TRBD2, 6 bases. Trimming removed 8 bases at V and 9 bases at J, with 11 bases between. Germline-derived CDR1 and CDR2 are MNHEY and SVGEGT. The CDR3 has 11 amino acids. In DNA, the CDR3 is TGTGCCAGCGGGGGAGGTGTTGAGCAGTTCTTC. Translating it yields CASGGGVEQFF.

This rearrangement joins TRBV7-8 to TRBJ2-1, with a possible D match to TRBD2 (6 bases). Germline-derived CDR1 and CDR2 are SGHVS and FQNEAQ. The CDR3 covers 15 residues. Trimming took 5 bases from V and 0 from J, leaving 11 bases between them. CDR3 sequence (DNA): TGTGCCAGCAGCCCCCCAGCGGGCTCCTACAATGAGCAGTTCTTC. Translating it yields CASSPPAGSYNEQFF.

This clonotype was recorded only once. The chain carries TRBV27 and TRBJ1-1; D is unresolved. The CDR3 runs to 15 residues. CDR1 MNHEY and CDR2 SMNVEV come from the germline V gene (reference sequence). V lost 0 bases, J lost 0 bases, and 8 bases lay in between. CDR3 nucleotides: TGTGCCAGCAGTTTATCTCGGGCCATGAACACTGAAGCTTTCTTT. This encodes CASSLSRAMNTEAFF.

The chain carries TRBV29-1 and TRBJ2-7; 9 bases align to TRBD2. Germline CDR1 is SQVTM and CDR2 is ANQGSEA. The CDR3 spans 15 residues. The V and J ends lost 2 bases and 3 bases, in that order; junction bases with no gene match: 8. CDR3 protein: CSVEFPSGNYYEQYF. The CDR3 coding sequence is TGCAGCGTTGAATTCCCTAGCGGGAACTACTACGAGCAGTACTTC.

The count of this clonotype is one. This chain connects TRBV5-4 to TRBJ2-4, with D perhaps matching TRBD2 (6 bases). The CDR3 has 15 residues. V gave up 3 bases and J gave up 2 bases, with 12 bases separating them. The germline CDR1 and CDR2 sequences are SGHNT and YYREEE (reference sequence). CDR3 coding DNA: TGTGCCAGCAGCTCCAGCGGGTTATCCAAAAACATTCAGTACTTC. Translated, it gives CASSSSGLSKNIQYF.

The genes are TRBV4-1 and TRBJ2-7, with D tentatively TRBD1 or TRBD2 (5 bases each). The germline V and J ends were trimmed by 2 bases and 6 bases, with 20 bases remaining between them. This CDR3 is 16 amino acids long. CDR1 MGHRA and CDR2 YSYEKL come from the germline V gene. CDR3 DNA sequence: TGCGCCAGCAGCCAAAGGTCGGGCAGGGACGTCTCCGAGCAGTACTTC. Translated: CASSQRSGRDVSEQYF.

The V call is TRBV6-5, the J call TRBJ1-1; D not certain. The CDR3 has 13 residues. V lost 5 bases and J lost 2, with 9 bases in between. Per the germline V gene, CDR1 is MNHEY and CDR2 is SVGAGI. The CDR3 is CASSTQPNTEAFF. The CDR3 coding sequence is TGTGCCAGCAGTACCCAACCTAACACTGAAGCTTTCTTT.

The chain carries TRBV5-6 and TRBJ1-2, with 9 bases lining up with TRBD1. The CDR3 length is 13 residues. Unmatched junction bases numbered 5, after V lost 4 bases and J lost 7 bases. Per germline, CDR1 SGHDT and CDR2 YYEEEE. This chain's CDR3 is CASSPGQGSGYTF. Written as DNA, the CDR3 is TGTGCCAGCAGCCCGGGACAGGGATCTGGCTACACCTTC.

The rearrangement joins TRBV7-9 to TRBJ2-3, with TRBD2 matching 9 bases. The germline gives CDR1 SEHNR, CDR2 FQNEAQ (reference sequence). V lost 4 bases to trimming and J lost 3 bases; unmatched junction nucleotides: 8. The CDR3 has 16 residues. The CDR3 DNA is TGTGCCAGCAGCTCCCCTGCGGGGGGGCCGACAGATACGCAGTATTTT. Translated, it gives CASSSPAGGPTDTQYF.

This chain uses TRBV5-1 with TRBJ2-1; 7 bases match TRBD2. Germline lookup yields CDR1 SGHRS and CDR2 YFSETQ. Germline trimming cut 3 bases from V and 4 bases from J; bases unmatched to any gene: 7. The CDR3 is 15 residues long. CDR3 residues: CASSSLGGDYNEQFF. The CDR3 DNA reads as TGCGCCAGCAGCTCCCTGGGGGGGGATTACAATGAGCAGTTCTTC.

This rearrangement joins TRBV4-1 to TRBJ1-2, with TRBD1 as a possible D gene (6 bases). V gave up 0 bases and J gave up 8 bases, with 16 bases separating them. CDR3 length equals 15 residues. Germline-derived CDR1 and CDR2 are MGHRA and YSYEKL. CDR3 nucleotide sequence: TGCGCCAGCAGCCAAGAAAGTCCAGGGGAAAAGGGCTACACCTTC. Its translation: CASSQESPGEKGYTF.

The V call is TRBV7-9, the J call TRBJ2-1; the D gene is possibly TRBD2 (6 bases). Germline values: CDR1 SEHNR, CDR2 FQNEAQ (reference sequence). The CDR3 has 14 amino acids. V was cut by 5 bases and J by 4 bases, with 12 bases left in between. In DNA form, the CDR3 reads TGTGCCAGCAGCACCCCGGCGGGGTACAATGAGCAGTTCTTC. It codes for CASSTPAGYNEQFF.

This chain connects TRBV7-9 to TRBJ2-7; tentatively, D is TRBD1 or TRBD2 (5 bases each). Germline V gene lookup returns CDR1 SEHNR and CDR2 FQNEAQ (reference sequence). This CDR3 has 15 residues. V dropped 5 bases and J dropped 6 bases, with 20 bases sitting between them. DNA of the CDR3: TGTGCCAGCAGCGACGGCGGGCAGGGCTTCTTCGAGCAGTACTTC. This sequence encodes CASSDGGQGFFEQYF.

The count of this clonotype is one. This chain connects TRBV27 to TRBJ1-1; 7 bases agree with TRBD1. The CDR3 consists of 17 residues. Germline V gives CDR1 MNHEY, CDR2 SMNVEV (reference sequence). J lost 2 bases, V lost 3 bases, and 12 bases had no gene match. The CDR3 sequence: CASSFQVQGLRNTEAFF. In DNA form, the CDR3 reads TGTGCCAGCAGTTTTCAGGTACAGGGGCTTCGAAACACTGAAGCTTTCTTT.

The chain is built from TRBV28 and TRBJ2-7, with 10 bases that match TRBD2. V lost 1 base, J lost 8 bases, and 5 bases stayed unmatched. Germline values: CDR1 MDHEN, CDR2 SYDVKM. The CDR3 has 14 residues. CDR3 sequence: CASSLLAGGEKQYF. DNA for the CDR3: TGTGCCAGCAGTTTATTAGCGGGGGGCGAGAAGCAGTACTTC.